What follows describes a single TCR beta chain. Its antigen is not known. This CDR3 comprises 14 residues. Germline V gives CDR1 MDHEN, CDR2 SYDVKM. With 3 bases clipped from V and 5 bases from J, the junction kept 7 bases outside the gene matches. This sample is drawn from a study of T-cell memory formation after mild COVID-19. Study in general: The study found TCR clusters largely donor specific.

One entry per CDR3 protein results from TCRdb running MiXCR on the 5' RACE reads. In the table there are over 250,000 distinct CDR3 sequences, more than 15% of which are singletons. Study-wide results and limits: Of the contracting clones, CD4+ ones lay mainly in CM and EM, and CD8+ ones in EMRA.

The chain recombines TRBV28 with TRBJ2-7; 7 bases map to TRBD2. What was sequenced was PBMCs or a T cell subset sorted from them (not recorded which). The source is a man aged 18 to 35 who had mild COVID-19 (a few samples of this study predate the infection). Cell type and time point are not known. The chain's CDR3 is CASSFYGRAHEQYF. In DNA, the CDR3 is TGTGCCAGCAGTTTTTATGGGAGGGCCCACGAGCAGTACTTC.